Described below is a single TCR beta chain sequence and its context. Its target is not known. The entry originates in a study of somatic mutations in cytotoxic T cells in rheumatoid arthritis. Study-level findings and limits: The slight TRBV07 underrepresentation in rheumatoid arthritis patients received no adjustment for multiple comparisons. Antigen specificity of the expanded CD8+ clones was not determined.

Data came from immunoSEQ multiplex PCR; TCRdb stores just in-frame clones and leaves some out. The data contain 25,000 to 35,000 clones, 70% to 90% of them seen just once; the ten biggest clones take up roughly 9.7%. Deletions cut 9 bases from V and 6 bases from J, with 17 bases between. CDR3 size: 13 residues. Germline V gene sequence: CDR1 MNHEY, CDR2 SMNVEV (reference sequence). The sequence derives from an adult with rheumatoid arthritis. This chain uses TRBV27 with TRBJ1-1, with D perhaps matching TRBD1 (5 bases). The sequencing input was CD8+ T cells sorted from blood. DNA for the CDR3: TGTGCCAGTAGTAATCCCAGGGCCGCTGAAGCTTTCTTT. It translates to CASSNPRAAEAFF.